The source of this T cell receptor beta chain is a study of blood T cell repertoires in COVID-19. This clone turned up a few times. Data came from immunoSEQ multiplex PCR; TCRdb stores just in-frame clones and leaves some out. The table lists around 250,000 clones, over 80% of them singletons. Sequenced input: PBMCs or T cells enriched from blood (not recorded which). This sequence originates from a woman aged 40 to 55 who had been exposed to COVID-19.

The CDR3 sequence is CASSQWTGAGGYTF. CDR3 nucleotide sequence: TGCGCCAGCAGCCAATGGACAGGGGCGGGTGGCTACACCTTC. The V call is TRBV4-3, the J call TRBJ1-2, with TRBD1 identical over 9 bases. Per the germline V gene, CDR1 is LGHNA and CDR2 is YSLEER. The CDR3 has 14 amino acids. The junction had 5 bases not matched to a gene; V was cut back by 2 bases and J by 7 bases.